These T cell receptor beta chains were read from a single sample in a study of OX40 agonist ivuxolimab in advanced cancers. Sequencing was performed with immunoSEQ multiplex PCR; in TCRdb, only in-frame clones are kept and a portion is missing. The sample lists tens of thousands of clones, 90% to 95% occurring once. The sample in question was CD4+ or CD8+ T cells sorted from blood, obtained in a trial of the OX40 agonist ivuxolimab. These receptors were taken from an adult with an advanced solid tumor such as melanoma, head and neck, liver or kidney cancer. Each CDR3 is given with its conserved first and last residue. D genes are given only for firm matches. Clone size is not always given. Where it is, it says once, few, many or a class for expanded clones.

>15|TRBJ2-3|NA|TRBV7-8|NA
TGTGCCAGCAGCCTTCAGGCGGATAGCACAGATACGCAGTATTTT
CASSLQADSTDTQYF
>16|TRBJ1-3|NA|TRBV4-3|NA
TGCGCCAGCAGCCAAGGGTGGGTACTCTCTGGAAACACCATATATTTT
CASSQGWVLSGNTIYF
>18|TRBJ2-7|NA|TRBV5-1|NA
TGCGCCAGCAGCTACCCACAGGGTGGAGGAGAGGGGCTGAACGAGCAGTACTTC
CASSYPQGGGEGLNEQYF
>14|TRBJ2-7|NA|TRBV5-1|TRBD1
TGCGCCAGCAGCTCAGGGGGCGCGGCGTACGAGCAGTACTTC
CASSSGGAAYEQYF
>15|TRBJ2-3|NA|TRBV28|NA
TGTGCCAGCAGGAAGTGGGGGGCCGGCGCAGATACGCAGTATTTT
CASRKWGAGADTQYF
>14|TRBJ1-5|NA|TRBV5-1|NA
TGCGCCAGCAGCTTGTCCTACGAGGGTCAGCCCCAGCATTTT
CASSLSYEGQPQHF
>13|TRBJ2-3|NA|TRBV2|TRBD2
TGTGCCAGTAGCGGGAGGGCCGGAGATACGCAGTATTTT
CASSGRAGDTQYF
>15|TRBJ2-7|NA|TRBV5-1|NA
TGCGCCAGCAGCCCGAGAGAAGGACTACACTACGAGCAGTACTTC
CASSPREGLHYEQYF
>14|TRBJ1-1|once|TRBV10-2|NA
TGCGCCAGCTCCATCGGGACGGTGAACACTGAAGCTTTCTTT
CASSIGTVNTEAFF
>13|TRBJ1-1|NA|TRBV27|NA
TGTGCCAGCGGTCCGGGGGTAAACACTGAAGCTTTCTTT
CASGPGVNTEAFF
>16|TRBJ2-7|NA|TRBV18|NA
TGTGCCAGCTCACCACCCTCCGGGGCAGGGGTTTACGAGCAGTACTTC
CASSPPSGAGVYEQYF
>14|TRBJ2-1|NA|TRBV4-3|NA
TGCGCCAGCAGCCAAGATCCAGGAAACAATGAGCAGTTCTTC
CASSQDPGNNEQFF
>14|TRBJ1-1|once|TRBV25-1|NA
TGTGCCAGCAGTCGGGTGGGCCCTAACACTGAAGCTTTCTTT
CASSRVGPNTEAFF
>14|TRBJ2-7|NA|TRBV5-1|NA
TGCGCAACTTCTCCGGGCGGCTCAGTTTACGAGCAGTACTTC
CATSPGGSVYEQYF
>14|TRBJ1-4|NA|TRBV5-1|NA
TGCGCCAGCAGCTTAACAGGGTTTGGAGAAAAACTGTTTTTT
CASSLTGFGEKLFF
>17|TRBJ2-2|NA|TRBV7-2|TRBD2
TGTGCCAGCAGCTCCCTTTTAGCGGGAGGGCCCGCCGGGGAGCTGTTTTTT
CASSSLLAGGPAGELFF
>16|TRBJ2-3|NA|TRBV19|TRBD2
TGTGCCAGTAGTATGATCGTTTCTAGCGGGACAGATACGCAGTATTTT
CASSMIVSSGTDTQYF
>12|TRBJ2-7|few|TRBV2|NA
TGTGCCAGCAAGGCAGACACCTACGAGCAGTACTTC
CASKADTYEQYF
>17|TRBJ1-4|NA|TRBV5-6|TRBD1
TGTGCCAGCAGCCCGGCCCCAACCGGGACAGCAAATGAAAAACTGTTTTTT
CASSPAPTGTANEKLFF
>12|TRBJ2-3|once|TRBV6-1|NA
TGTGCCATCTTAGTAGGCACAGATACGCAGTATTTT
CAILVGTDTQYF
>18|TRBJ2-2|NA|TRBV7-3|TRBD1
TGTGCCAGCAGCTTATGCAGTATTAGGACAGGGAACACCGGGGAGCTGTTTTTT
CASSLCSIRTGNTGELFF
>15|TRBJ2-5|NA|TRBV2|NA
TGTGCCAGCAGTGAGTGGGACCCGAGGGCTAAGACCCAGTACTTC
CASSEWDPRAKTQYF
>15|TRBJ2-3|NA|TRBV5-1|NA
TGCGCCAGCAGAGCCGGGGGACCTAGCACAGATACGCAGTATTTT
CASRAGGPSTDTQYF
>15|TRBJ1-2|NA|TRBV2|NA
TGTGCCAGCAGTGAAGCTATAACAGGGTTCTATGGCTACACCTTC
CASSEAITGFYGYTF
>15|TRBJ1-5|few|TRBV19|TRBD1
TGTGCCAGTAGTCTCTCCGGGACAGGGATTCAGCCCCAGCATTTT
CASSLSGTGIQPQHF
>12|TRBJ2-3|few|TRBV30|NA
TGTGCCTGGAGTGTAACCGGAGATACGCAGTATTTT
CAWSVTGDTQYF
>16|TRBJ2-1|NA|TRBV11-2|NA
TGTGCCAGCAGCTCCCTCCTCCGGGGATCAAGGAATGAGCAGTTCTTC
CASSSLLRGSRNEQFF
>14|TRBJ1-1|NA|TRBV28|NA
TGTGCCAGCACTCTGGGCTGGGAAGGCACTGAAGCTTTCTTT
CASTLGWEGTEAFF
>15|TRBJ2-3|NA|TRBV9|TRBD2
TGTGCCAGCAGCGCTCAGCGGGAGGGCCTAGATACGCAGTATTTT
CASSAQREGLDTQYF
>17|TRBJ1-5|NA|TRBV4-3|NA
TGCGCCAGCAGCCTGAACGCAGGGGAAAGGGCCTTGGGGCCCCAGCATTTT
CASSLNAGERALGPQHF
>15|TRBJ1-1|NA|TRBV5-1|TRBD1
TGCGCCAGCAGCCGGACAGGGGGTATGAACACTGAAGCTTTCTTT
CASSRTGGMNTEAFF
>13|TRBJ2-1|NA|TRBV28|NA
TGTGCCACTACGCAGGAGATGAGCAATGAGCAGTTCTTC
CATTQEMSNEQFF
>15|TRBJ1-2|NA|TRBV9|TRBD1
TGTGCCAGCAGCGAGGGACAGCCGAGGGACTATGGCTACACCTTC
CASSEGQPRDYGYTF
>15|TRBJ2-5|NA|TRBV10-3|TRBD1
TGTGCCATCAGTGAGTCCAGACAGGGACAAGAGACCCAGTACTTC
CAISESRQGQETQYF
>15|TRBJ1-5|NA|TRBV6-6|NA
TGTGCCAGCAGCCCCAGTGGGCAGGAGGGGGGGGCCCAGCATTTT
CASSPSGQEGGAQHF